This T cell receptor (beta chain) came from a study of blood T cell repertoires in COVID-19. Measured with immunoSEQ multiplex PCR; TCRdb has only the in-frame clones, and not every one. The sample holds about 390,000 clones, about 90% seen once. The CDR3 is 12 residues long. The germline V and J ends were trimmed by 8 bases and 2 bases, with 9 bases remaining between them. The germline V gene encodes CDR1 SNHLY and CDR2 FYNNEI. The material sequenced was peripheral blood. The genes are TRBV2 and TRBJ1-2, with TRBD1 as a possible D gene (6 bases). The sequence derives from a woman aged 55-69 years with COVID-19, enrolled during active disease. This CDR3 is CASLDRNYGYTF. The CDR3 nucleotides are TGTGCCAGCCTGGACAGAAACTATGGCTACACCTTC.